Presented here are 15 T cell receptor beta chains from one specimen sequenced in a study of cytomegalovirus exposure and HLA in healthy donors. PCR involved 60 Vbeta and 13 Jbeta primers. Here immunoSEQ multiplex PCR was the method, and the copy in TCRdb shows in-frame clones only, minus some. The sample lists 110,000 to 150,000 clones, approximately 79% occurring once. The specimen sequenced was PBMCs. Every receptor here comes from a female donor in good health and CMV-seronegative.

There are a few counts of this clone. The chain carries TRBV29-1 and TRBJ1-2; TRBD1 agrees at 7 bases. Per germline, CDR1 SQVTM and CDR2 ANQGSEA. The CDR3 sequence is 13 residues long. V was clipped by 2 bases and J by 8 bases; unmatched bases: 8. Here the CDR3 reads CSVEYQGVRGYTF. CDR3 in DNA: TGCAGCGTTGAATACCAGGGGGTAAGAGGCTACACCTTC.

The chain employs TRBV25-1 and TRBJ2-2; 7 positions match TRBD1. Germline CDR1 and CDR2: MGHDK and SYGVNS. The CDR3 length is 12 residues. DNA for the CDR3: TGTTTCCGACAGGGACGGACCGGGGAGCTGTTTTTT. Translation gives CFRQGRTGELFF.

V usage is TRBV9 and J usage is TRBJ2-1, with 12 bases matching TRBD2. The trim removed 3 bases at V and 9 bases at J, leaving 7 bases unmatched. The CDR3 consists of 15 residues. The V gene's germline CDR1 is SGDLS and CDR2 YYNGEE. CDR3 in amino acids: CASSDASGRAGEQFF. CDR3 nucleotides: TGTGCCAGCAGCGACGCTAGCGGGAGGGCCGGTGAGCAGTTCTTC. The whole variable domain, filled in from reference TRBV9 and TRBJ2-1, reads DSGVTQTPKHLITATGQRVTLRCSPRSGDLSVYWYQQSLDQGLQFLIQYYNGEERAKGNILERFSAQQFPDLHSELNLSSLELGDSALYFCASSDASGRAGEQFFGPGTRLTVL.

This chain links TRBV2 with TRBJ1-1, with D possibly being TRBD1 (6 bases). The CDR3 extends over 13 amino acids. V was clipped by 0 bases and J by 10 bases, with 12 bases between them. From germline, CDR1 is SNHLY and CDR2 FYNNEI. The CDR3 DNA reads TGTGCCAGCAGTGAAGCCAGGACAGCCGGAGCTTTCTTT. Amino acids: CASSEARTAGAFF.

This clone was seen repeatedly, ten times or more. This chain joins TRBV6-4 and TRBJ2-1, with 11 bases matching TRBD1. V was pared by 2 bases and J by 6 bases, with 0 bases of the junction left unmatched. Germline assignment: CDR1 MRHNA and CDR2 SNTAGT. CDR3 length equals 14 residues. The CDR3 DNA reads as TGTGCCAGCAGTGACGGGACAGGGGGCAATGAGCAGTTCTTC. This sequence encodes CASSDGTGGNEQFF.

CDR3 coding DNA: TGTGCCACCAGCAGAGGAGGGTTTAATGAAAAACTGTTTTTT. Residues: CATSRGGFNEKLFF. The chain links TRBV15 to TRBJ1-4; D call uncertain. Germline V CDR1 and CDR2: LNHNV, YYDKDF (reference sequence). V gave up 1 base and J gave up 4 bases, with 7 bases separating them. This CDR3 contains 14 residues.

V and J are TRBV4-2 and TRBJ1-3; D is unclear. Trimming took 6 bases from V and 0 from J, leaving 15 bases between them. The CDR3 sequence is 16 residues long. Looked up from germline, CDR1 is LGHNA and CDR2 is YNFKEQ. The CDR3 region has the DNA TGTGCCAGCAGTCAAAGCTACGGTGACTCTGGAAACACCATATATTTT. This gives the protein CASSQSYGDSGNTIYF.

V is TRBV28 and J is TRBJ2-1; 8 bases are a match to TRBD2. V lost 3 bases to trimming and J lost 7 bases; unmatched junction nucleotides: 8. This CDR3 has 15 residues. The V gene's germline CDR1 is MDHEN and CDR2 SYDVKM. The CDR3 DNA sequence: TGTGCCAGCAGTTTGTTGCGGGAGGTGGGGAATGAGCAGTTCTTC. Its protein is CASSLLREVGNEQFF.

The chain is built from TRBV5-1 and TRBJ2-5; D ambiguous. CDR1 is SGHRS, CDR2 YFSETQ, per germline. The CDR3 is 17 residues long. The V end was cut by 1 base, the J end by 1 base, with 17 bases between. CDR3 in DNA: TGCGCCAGCAGCTTGACTCGCGCCCGGTCCTCCCAAGAGACCCAGTACTTC. Translated, it gives CASSLTRARSSQETQYF.

In this sample, this clone turned up once. The sample contains more than one DNA sequence encoding this CDR3. This sequence joins TRBV5-1 and TRBJ2-7; 8 positions match TRBD2. Losses at the gene ends were 2 bases for V and 2 bases for J; bases not matched to a gene: 3. The CDR3 is 14 amino acids. From germline, CDR1 is SGHRS and CDR2 YFSETQ. The CDR3 reads CASSLAGATYEQYF. CDR3 nucleotides: TGCGCCAGCAGCTTAGCGGGAGCAACCTACGAGCAGTACTTC.

The CDR3 bases are TGTGCCAGCAGTTACTGGATCCCGGGGAACACTGAAGCTTTCTTT. Amino acid sequence: CASSYWIPGNTEAFF. The chain carries TRBV6-5 and TRBJ1-1; D remains ambiguous. The CDR3 covers 15 residues. Germline V gene data show CDR1 as MNHEY and CDR2 as SVGAGI. With 1 base removed from V and 1 base from J, the gap between germline ends came to 10 bases.

As for this clone: The junction departs from the called germline gene at one end, perhaps through a read error. This chain uses TRBV6-5 with TRBJ1-2; 7 nucleotides line up with TRBD1. The CDR3 extends over 14 amino acids. The germline gives CDR1 MNHEY, CDR2 SVGAGI. This CDR3 is CASRKTGQNYGHTF. In nucleotides, the CDR3 is TGTGCCAGCAGAAAAACGGGACAGAACTATGGCCACACCTTC.

This clone was detected only once. V is TRBV5-4 and J is TRBJ1-1, with no clear D. CDR1 SGHNT and CDR2 YYREEE come from the germline V gene (reference sequence). The CDR3 contains 15 residues. Trimming left V 1 base short and J 1 base short, with 11 bases between. The CDR3 region is CASSLKDGGNTEAFF. CDR3 nucleotide sequence: TGTGCCAGCAGCTTGAAAGACGGAGGGAACACTGAAGCTTTCTTT. Full variable domain (remainder filled in from reference TRBV5-4 and TRBJ1-1): ETGVTQSPTHLIKTRGQQVTLRCSSQSGHNTVSWYQQALGQGPQFIFQYYREEENGRGNFPPRFSGLQFPNYSSELNVNALELDDSALYLCASSLKDGGNTEAFFGQGTRLTVV.

The chain uses TRBV10-3 and TRBJ2-7; 7 bases map to TRBD1. CDR1 is ENHRY and CDR2 is SYGVKD in the germline V gene. There are 17 residues in the CDR3. Losses at the gene ends were 4 bases for V and 4 bases for J; bases not matched to a gene: 16. CDR3 coding DNA: TGTGCCATCAGTGGGAGAACTGGACAATCACAGGGGTACGAGCAGTACTTC. This translates into CAISGRTGQSQGYEQYF.

The genes are TRBV28 and TRBJ1-2; D remains unclear. The length of the CDR3 is 15 residues. From germline, CDR1 is MDHEN and CDR2 SYDVKM. V shed 8 bases and J shed 0 bases, with 16 bases lying between them. The CDR3 DNA sequence: TGTGCCAGCCGGTTAAGTCGCGGAGCTAACTATGGCTACACCTTC. Its translation: CASRLSRGANYGYTF.